Below are 20 T cell receptor beta chains sequenced from a single sample in a study of CD8+CD57+ T cells in acquired aplastic anemia. TCR beta VDJ and CDR3 profiles were obtained from a genomic DNA template. TCRdb analysed the reads with MiXCR anew, one entry per CDR3 protein. The sample lists fewer than 70,000 distinct CDR3 sequences; 45% to 55% were seen once. Material: sorted CD4+, CD8+, or CD8+CD57+ T cells (not recorded which) from PBMCs. Receptors originate from a human donor in good health, serving as a control.

As regards this clonotype: A much larger clone is a single base away; this may be a read error. The CDR3 ends on some other residue instead of the conserved phenylalanine or tryptophan, so this is likely a read error. V is TRBV4-2 and J is TRBJ2-1; 8 bases are shared with TRBD2. The V segment lost 2 bases and the J segment 4 bases; nucleotides outside the gene matches: 4. This CDR3 comprises 15 residues. Germline V gene lookup returns CDR1 LGHNA and CDR2 YNFKEQ. The CDR3 DNA sequence: TGTGCCAGCAGCCAATTAACGGGGGGGTACAATGAGCAGTTCCTC. Its translation: CASSQLTGGYNEQFL.

This clonotype was seen many times. V is TRBV7-9 and J is TRBJ2-1, with 10 bases lining up with TRBD2. Germline V CDR1 and CDR2: SEHNR, FQNEAQ (reference sequence). The CDR3 contains 16 residues. The J segment lost 5 bases and the V segment lost 5 bases, leaving 9 bases of the junction unmatched. In nucleotides, the CDR3 is TGTGCCAGCAGCCCTCCCGGGACTAGCGCCGACAATGAGCAGTTCTTC. Its protein is CASSPPGTSADNEQFF.

This clonotype was recorded a few times. This chain joins TRBV13 and TRBJ1-1; 7 bases align to TRBD1. Per the germline V gene, CDR1 is PRHDT and CDR2 is FYEKMQ (reference sequence). The V gene end was trimmed by 0 bases and the J gene end by 1 base; junction bases not matched to a gene: 8. The length of the CDR3 is 17 residues. CDR3 in amino acids: CASSLGGGEGGNTEAFF. The CDR3, as DNA: TGTGCCAGCAGCTTAGGAGGGGGCGAGGGGGGGAACACTGAAGCTTTCTTT.

This clonotype has more than one count but fewer than ten. Since a much larger clone is just one base distant, this may be a read error. The chain employs TRBV6-1 and TRBJ1-1; D unresolved. The CDR3 has 13 amino acids. Germline CDR1 is MNHNS and CDR2 is SASEGT. The CDR3 region has the DNA TGTGCCTGCAGTGTTACGGTGGCCACTGAAGCTTTCTTT. Translated: CACSVTVATEAFF.

This clonotype was seen ten or more times. The rearrangement links TRBV12-3 or TRBV12-4 to TRBJ2-5; 10 bases align to TRBD2. V was pared by 9 bases and J by 5 bases, with 6 bases of the junction left unmatched. CDR3 length: 13 residues. The CDR3 sequence is CASSSGGQETQYF. The CDR3, as DNA: TGTGCCAGTAGTAGCGGGGGGCAGGAGACCCAGTACTTC.

The chain is built from TRBV20-1 and TRBJ2-5, with 10 bases fitting TRBD2. The CDR3 sequence is 13 residues long. Unmatched junction bases numbered 4, after V lost 6 bases and J lost 3 bases. The germline CDR1 and CDR2 sequences are DFQATT and SNEGSKA (reference sequence). CDR3 DNA sequence: TGCAGTGCAAGCGGGGGGGCGGAAGAGACCCAGTACTTC. This encodes CSASGGAEETQYF.

The chain is built from TRBV25-1 and TRBJ2-7; D may be TRBD1 (6 bases). This CDR3 is built from 14 residues. CDR1 is MGHDK and CDR2 is SYGVNS in the germline V gene. V gave up 5 bases and J gave up 6 bases, with 17 bases separating them. As DNA, the CDR3 is TGTGCCAGCAGTAATCGAGGGACAAGGGCCGAGCAGTACTTC. This encodes CASSNRGTRAEQYF.

The gene calls are TRBV7-8 and TRBJ2-7, with TRBD1 matching over 9 bases. In germline, CDR1 is SGHVS, CDR2 FQNEAQ. J lost 8 bases, V lost 5 bases, and 4 bases had no gene match. The CDR3 has 12 amino acids. The CDR3 coding sequence is TGTGCCAGCAGCCGGGACAGGGAGCAGCAGTACTTC. Translation gives CASSRDREQQYF.

The DNA of the CDR3 is TGTGCCAGCAGCTCGACAGCCTACACTGAAGCTTTCTTT. This translates into CASSSTAYTEAFF. V usage is TRBV7-9 and J usage is TRBJ1-1; possible D gene TRBD1, 5 bases. Germline CDR1 and CDR2: SEHNR and FQNEAQ (reference sequence). The CDR3 runs 13 residues. The ends were cut back, 4 bases at V and 3 bases at J, with 9 bases in the middle.

This clonotype has at least ten counts. The chain couples TRBV4-1 to TRBJ1-2; 11 bases are shared with TRBD1. V lost 0 bases, J lost 7 bases, and 7 bases stayed unmatched. Germline V CDR1 and CDR2: MGHRA, YSYEKL. CDR3 length equals 16 residues. This chain's CDR3 is CASSQEAGQGAGGYTF. In DNA, the CDR3 is TGCGCCAGCAGCCAAGAAGCTGGACAGGGGGCCGGTGGCTACACCTTC.

This clonotype was counted ten times or more. The rearrangement uses TRBV6-1 and TRBJ2-7; D gene unclear. The germline CDR1 and CDR2 sequences are MNHNS and SASEGT. The CDR3 runs to 13 residues. Trimming stripped 4 bases from V and 4 bases from J, with 11 bases between. The CDR3 sequence is CASSAIYEYEQYF. CDR3 sequence (DNA): TGTGCCAGCAGTGCCATCTATGAATACGAGCAGTACTTC.

This clonotype was seen repeatedly, ten times or more. DNA for the CDR3: TGTGCCAGCAGCCTAGGCGTCTATAGTATGGGACGAGAGACCCAGTACTTC. Its protein product is CASSLGVYSMGRETQYF. This sequence joins TRBV7-9 and TRBJ2-5, with D perhaps TRBD1 or TRBD2 (5 bases each). CDR1 is SEHNR and CDR2 is FQNEAQ in the germline V gene (reference sequence). This CDR3 has 17 amino acids. Deletions cut 5 bases from V and 4 bases from J, with 23 bases between.

This clonotype was seen at least ten times. The CDR3: CSARDAGGTYEQYF. CDR3 nucleotide sequence: TGCAGTGCTAGAGATGCGGGAGGGACCTACGAGCAGTACTTC. The chain joins TRBV20-1 to TRBJ2-7, with TRBD2 matching over 9 bases. The V gene end was trimmed by 0 bases and the J gene end by 2 bases; junction bases not matched to a gene: 2. Germline V gene sequence: CDR1 DFQATT, CDR2 SNEGSKA (reference sequence). The CDR3 extends over 14 amino acids.

The chain links TRBV15 to TRBJ2-5, with D perhaps TRBD1 or TRBD2 (5 bases each). Per the germline V gene, CDR1 is LNHNV and CDR2 is YYDKDF (reference sequence). The V gene lost 1 base and the J gene lost 4 bases, with 16 bases spanning the gap. CDR3 length: 16 residues. For the CDR3, the DNA is TGTGCCACCAGCAGAGGCGAGGGAGAGGGGCTAGAGACCCAGTACTTC. This gives the protein CATSRGEGEGLETQYF.

The V and J genes are TRBV5-6 and TRBJ2-7; D unclear. The CDR3 is 16 amino acids. V was trimmed by 0 bases and J by 0 bases, leaving 13 bases between them. Germline V gives CDR1 SGHDT, CDR2 YYEEEE. CDR3 sequence: CASSLVSGKSSYEQYF. In nucleotides, the CDR3 is TGTGCCAGCAGCTTGGTTTCTGGCAAAAGCTCCTACGAGCAGTACTTC.

This rearrangement joins TRBV7-2 to TRBJ1-2; D remains ambiguous. V lost 5 bases to trimming and J lost 8 bases, with 12 bases between them. This CDR3 region has 12 residues. The germline CDR1 and CDR2 sequences are SGHTA and FQGNSA. The CDR3 DNA is TGTGCCAGCAGCGATTCCCTATGGGGCTACACCTTC. Translation gives CASSDSLWGYTF.

Only one count was recorded for this clonotype. V gene TRBV7-6 combines with J gene TRBJ2-2; D is possibly TRBD1 (6 bases). V lost 5 bases and J 7 bases, leaving 14 bases between the germline ends. Per the germline V gene, CDR1 is SGHVS and CDR2 is FNYEAQ. CDR3 size: 14 residues. CDR3 nucleotides: TGTGCCAGCAGCGAGACAGGAGGAGGCGGGGAGCTGTTTTTT. As protein: CASSETGGGGELFF.

The V gene is TRBV29-1, the J gene TRBJ1-2; perhaps TRBD1 as D (5 bases). CDR1 is SQVTM and CDR2 is ANQGSEA in the germline V gene. The CDR3 is 10 residues long. Deletions cut 2 bases from V and 8 bases from J, with 6 bases between. The CDR3 nucleotides are TGCAGCGTTGAACAGGGAGGCTACACCTTC. Amino acids: CSVEQGGYTF.

The chain links TRBV20-1 to TRBJ2-3, with D possibly being TRBD2 (6 bases). Gene TRBJ2-5 matches the end of the DNA better, so the J call may be wrong. CDR1 is DFQATT and CDR2 is SNEGSKA in the germline V gene (reference sequence). The CDR3 sequence is 13 residues long. CDR3 amino acids: CSARGESVRAQYF. In DNA form, the CDR3 reads TGCAGTGCCCGCGGGGAGTCGGTAAGAGCCCAGTACTTC.

A single count supports this clonotype. CDR3 in DNA: TGCGCCAGCAGCTTGGCAGAGGCCACTTCACCCCTCCACTTT. It encodes CASSLAEATSPLHF. This rearrangement joins TRBV5-1 to TRBJ1-6; D gene unclear. CDR1 is SGHRS and CDR2 is YFSETQ in the germline V gene. Deletions cut 0 bases from V and 9 bases from J, with 10 bases between. CDR3 length: 14 residues.